Following are 16 T cell receptor beta chains from one sample sequenced in a study of T cells in localized non-small cell lung cancer. TCRdb's copy holds only in-frame clones and misses some; the assay was immunoSEQ multiplex PCR. This sample has 25,000 to 30,000 clones, with around four fifths found just once. The source material was peripheral blood, sampled before any cancer treatment. The receptors shown here come from a woman between 40 and 69 years old with stage I lung adenocarcinoma.

The CDR3 reads CASSLQDFTDTQYF. The DNA for the CDR3 is TGCGCCAGCAGCTTGCAGGACTTCACAGATACGCAGTATTTT. The chain uses TRBV5-1 and TRBJ2-3; maybe TRBD2 (5 bases). The germline gives CDR1 SGHRS, CDR2 YFSETQ. Trimming shortened V by 1 base and J by 2 bases, and 8 bases separated the two germline ends. This CDR3 region has 14 residues.

This chain joins TRBV30 and TRBJ1-1; maybe TRBD1 (5 bases). From germline, CDR1 is GTSNPN and CDR2 SVGIG (reference sequence). Between the trimmed V and J ends, which lost 6 bases and 4 bases, there was a span of 18 bases. The CDR3 extends over 14 amino acids. Here the CDR3 DNA reads TGTGCCTGCTCAGGGTTAGGTACGGTCACTGAAGCTTTCTTT. Protein: CACSGLGTVTEAFF.

The table lists this clone with a few counts. The genes are TRBV18 and TRBJ1-2; 7 bases are a match to TRBD1. This CDR3 has 16 amino acids. V trimming: 4 bases; J trimming: 2 bases; junction bases outside the gene matches: 10. Germline assignment: CDR1 KGHSH and CDR2 LQKENI. The CDR3 coding sequence is TGTGCCAGCTCACGCTCGACAGGGAGGGAGAACTATGGCTACACCTTC. Amino acid sequence: CASSRSTGRENYGYTF.

This clone showed up just a few times. The genes are TRBV30 and TRBJ2-3; 9 bases are shared with TRBD2. This CDR3 comprises 15 residues. V was pared by 8 bases and J by 1 base, with 10 bases of the junction left unmatched. Per germline, CDR1 GTSNPN and CDR2 SVGIG (reference sequence). Here the CDR3 DNA reads TGTGCCAGCGGGGGGTTGTTTCGGGGCACAGATACGCAGTATTTT. This sequence encodes CASGGLFRGTDTQYF.

This clone was seen only once. The junction shows a germline mismatch at one end, possibly a read error. V gene TRBV19 combines with J gene TRBJ1-2, with 7 nucleotides matching TRBD1. CDR1 is LNHDA, CDR2 SQIVND, per germline (reference sequence). The CDR3 totals 13 residues. The CDR3: CASSAPLRQGRAF. CDR3 DNA: TGTGCCAGTAGCGCCCCCCTTAGACAGGGTCGGGCCTTC.

This sequence joins TRBV10-3 and TRBJ2-3; D may be TRBD1 or TRBD2 (5 bases each). Trimming shortened V by 6 bases and J by 2 bases, and 18 bases separated the two germline ends. CDR1 ENHRY and CDR2 SYGVKD come from the germline V gene. The CDR3 runs 16 residues. DNA for the CDR3: TGTGCCATCAGCCCTTTACCTGGGACGCACACAGATACGCAGTATTTT. Protein: CAISPLPGTHTDTQYF.

The chain joins TRBV19 to TRBJ1-2, with D possibly being TRBD1 (5 bases). Germline V CDR1 and CDR2: LNHDA, SQIVND (reference sequence). V was clipped by 4 bases and J by 8 bases, with 14 bases between them. This CDR3 has 13 amino acids. The CDR3 protein is CASSTGPRGGYTF. The CDR3 nucleotides read TGTGCCAGTAGTACGGGACCGAGAGGCGGCTACACCTTC.

This sequence joins TRBV29-1 and TRBJ1-4; D remains ambiguous. This CDR3 region has 14 residues. V lost 4 bases, J lost 6 bases, and 15 bases lay in between. Germline V lookup: CDR1 SQVTM, CDR2 ANQGSEA. The CDR3 DNA sequence: TGCAGCGTTGGTTTTCCCGGGCCTCATGAAAAACTGTTTTTT. Protein product: CSVGFPGPHEKLFF.

This chain links TRBV7-2 with TRBJ1-3, with a tentative D call TRBD1 (6 bases). Germline lookup yields CDR1 SGHTA and CDR2 FQGNSA. V was shortened by 1 base and J by 4 bases, with 14 bases between the two germline ends. The CDR3 length is 16 residues. The DNA for the CDR3 is TGTGCCAGCAGCTTAGTATATTCGGGACACGGAAACACCATATATTTT. Translation gives CASSLVYSGHGNTIYF.

The CDR3 DNA reads TGTGCCAGCGGGGGGGGGCTCCCTAATGAAAAACTGTTTTTT. Amino acid sequence: CASGGGLPNEKLFF. V and J are TRBV2 and TRBJ1-4, with TRBD1 as a possible D gene (6 bases). The CDR3 loop spans 14 amino acids. The germline CDR1 and CDR2 sequences are SNHLY and FYNNEI. The germline V and J ends were trimmed by 8 bases and 3 bases, with 13 bases remaining between them.

J is TRBJ2-3 and V is TRBV6-1; 9 bases map to TRBD1. Germline-derived CDR1 and CDR2 are MNHNS and SASEGT. Losses at the gene ends were 5 bases for V and 1 base for J; bases not matched to a gene: 1. The CDR3 is 14 residues long. The CDR3 DNA reads TGTGCCAGCAGTTGGACAGGGGGCACAGATACGCAGTATTTT. It translates to CASSWTGGTDTQYF.

This chain uses TRBV19 with TRBJ1-2, with 9 positions matching TRBD1. This CDR3 comprises 14 residues. Trimming removed 6 bases from V and 5 bases from J; junction bases left unmatched: 7. In germline, CDR1 is LNHDA, CDR2 SQIVND (reference sequence). CDR3 region: CASSSATGGYGYTF. CDR3 coding DNA: TGTGCCAGTAGCTCCGCGACAGGGGGGTATGGCTACACCTTC.

This chain links TRBV7-2 with TRBJ1-2; TRBD1 is a possible D gene (5 bases). Between the trimmed V and J ends, which lost 5 bases and 6 bases, there was a span of 10 bases. Germline CDR1 is SGHTA and CDR2 is FQGNSA. The CDR3 runs 12 residues. The CDR3 DNA sequence: TGTGCCAGCAGCCAGTCCAGGGATGGCTACACCTTC. Its protein is CASSQSRDGYTF.

This clone was picked up one time. The rearrangement uses TRBV2 and TRBJ2-5, with TRBD2 identical over 9 bases. This CDR3 is built from 17 residues. Germline V CDR1 and CDR2: SNHLY, FYNNEI. The V segment lost 5 bases and the J segment 4 bases; nucleotides outside the gene matches: 14. The CDR3 DNA is TGTGCCAGCAGTTCTCGAGCGGGGGGCCGGATTGGAGAGACCCAGTACTTC. It encodes CASSSRAGGRIGETQYF.

The chain employs TRBV6-6 and TRBJ2-3; no definite D call. This CDR3 is 13 amino acids long. Trimming left V 5 bases short and J 4 bases short, with 10 bases between. The germline V gene encodes CDR1 MNHNY and CDR2 SVGAGI (reference sequence). This CDR3 reads CASSPLGSDTQYF. Written as DNA, the CDR3 is TGTGCCAGCAGTCCCCTGGGGTCAGATACGCAGTATTTT.

The chain links TRBV27 to TRBJ1-6; no clear D. Per germline, CDR1 MNHEY and CDR2 SMNVEV (reference sequence). Trimming removed 6 bases at V and 0 bases at J, with 12 bases between. The CDR3 consists of 16 residues. The chain's CDR3 is CASRTLMSSYNSPLHF. The CDR3 nucleotides are TGTGCCAGCAGAACCCTTATGAGCTCCTATAATTCACCCCTCCACTTT.